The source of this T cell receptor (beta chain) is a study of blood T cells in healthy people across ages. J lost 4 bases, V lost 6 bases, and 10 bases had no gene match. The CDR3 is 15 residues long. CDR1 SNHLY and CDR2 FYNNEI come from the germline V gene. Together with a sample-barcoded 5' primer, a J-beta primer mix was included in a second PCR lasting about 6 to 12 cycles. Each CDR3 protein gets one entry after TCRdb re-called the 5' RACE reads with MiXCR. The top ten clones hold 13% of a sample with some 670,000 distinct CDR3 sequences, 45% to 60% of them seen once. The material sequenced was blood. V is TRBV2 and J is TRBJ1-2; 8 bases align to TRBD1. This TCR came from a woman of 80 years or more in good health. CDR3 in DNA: TGTGCCAGCAGAGGACAGGGTATGGGGAGCTATGGCTACACCTTC. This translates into CASRGQGMGSYGYTF.